These T cell receptor beta chains were read from a single sample in a study of a mutant IDH1 vaccine in newly diagnosed glioma. Libraries were prepared by immunoSEQ multiplex PCR; TCRdb keeps only in-frame clonotypes and omits some of them. The sample carries about 65,000 clones, roughly 84% recorded once. Their cognate antigens are unknown. The input for sequencing was PBMCs, taken from a glioma patient whose treatment included an IDH1 peptide vaccine. The origin of the receptors is a man aged 30 to 39 with glioma. The CDR3 runs from the conserved cysteine through the conserved F or W. Fields, in order: J gene, D gene, V gene, clone size, CDR3 protein, CDR3 DNA. D genes are given only for firm matches. Size is stated for part of the rows, as once, few or many counts, or as a class when the clone is expanded.

>TRBJ2-2|.|TRBV5-1|.
CASSGALTGELFF
TGCGCCAGCAGCGGGGCCCTCACCGGGGAGCTGTTTTTT
>TRBJ2-3|.|TRBV30|once
CAWSPVRAAPREDTQYF
TGTGCCTGGAGCCCAGTTAGGGCAGCACCGCGGGAAGATACGCAGTATTTT
>TRBJ2-3|.|TRBV29-1|.
CSVDRQGRPSTFTDTQYF
TGCAGCGTTGACCGCCAAGGGCGACCATCTACTTTCACAGATACGCAGTATTTT
>TRBJ2-7|.|TRBV10-2|once
CASSAQGEQYF
TGCGCCAGCAGTGCACAGGGCGAGCAGTACTTC
>TRBJ2-3|.|TRBV5-1|.
CASSPTGVPTDTQYF
TGCGCCAGCAGCCCGACGGGGGTGCCCACAGATACGCAGTATTTT
>TRBJ1-5|.|TRBV28|.
CASSRVGQGRDNQPQHF
TGTGCCAGCAGCCGGGTCGGGCAGGGGAGGGACAATCAGCCCCAGCATTTT
>TRBJ2-7|.|TRBV2|.
CASSAVDISYEQYF
TGTGCCAGCAGTGCCGTGGACATTTCCTACGAGCAGTACTTC
>TRBJ1-1|.|TRBV5-1|few
CASSLRAAVSEAFF
TGCGCCAGCAGCTTAAGGGCTGCGGTGTCTGAAGCTTTCTTT
>TRBJ2-7|TRBD1|TRBV5-4|.
CASSPKGTALVEQYF
TGTGCCAGCAGCCCCAAAGGGACAGCCTTAGTCGAGCAGTACTTC
>TRBJ2-7|TRBD2|TRBV27|once
CASSAGRGGSYEQYF
TGTGCCAGCAGCGCGGGGCGGGGGGGCTCCTACGAGCAGTACTTC
>TRBJ2-7|.|TRBV7-8|.
CASSLGGTGGYEQYF
TGTGCCAGCAGCTTAGGTGGGACTGGGGGTTACGAGCAGTACTTC
>TRBJ2-2|.|TRBV29-1|.
CSVGSWDTSTGELFF
TGCAGCGTTGGTAGTTGGGACACCAGCACCGGGGAGCTGTTTTTT
>TRBJ1-2|.|TRBV2|.
CASSQSPNYGYTF
TGTGCCAGCTCGCAGAGCCCTAACTATGGCTACACCTTC
>TRBJ1-2|TRBD1|TRBV6-5|.
CASSYRQGYGYTF
TGTGCCAGCAGTTACAGACAGGGTTATGGCTACACCTTC
>TRBJ2-7|.|TRBV6-5|.
CASSYRRNLGEQYF
TGTGCCAGCAGTTATAGACGTAACCTAGGGGAGCAGTACTTC
>TRBJ2-7|.|TRBV5-6|.
CASSATGYSYEQYF
TGTGCCAGCAGCGCTACAGGGTACTCCTACGAGCAGTACTTC
>TRBJ1-5|.|TRBV15|few
CATSRSRGSNQPQHF
TGTGCCACCAGCAGATCCAGGGGTAGCAATCAGCCCCAGCATTTT
>TRBJ1-1|.|TRBV19|.
CASSTEVTPNTEAFF
TGTGCCAGTAGTACGGAGGTGACCCCTAACACTGAAGCTTTCTTT
>TRBJ2-2|TRBD1|TRBV10-2|.
CASSEMTGHTGELFF
TGCGCCAGCAGTGAGATGACAGGGCACACCGGGGAGCTGTTTTTT
>TRBJ2-5|.|TRBV5-1|.
CASSLDVDNQETQYF
TGCGCCAGCAGCTTGGACGTCGATAACCAAGAGACCCAGTACTTC
>TRBJ2-1|TRBD1|TRBV13|.
CASISGTGFSNEQFF
TGTGCCAGCATCTCAGGGACAGGGTTCAGCAATGAGCAGTTCTTC
>TRBJ1-1|.|TRBV6-5|.
CASRGLRIEAFF
TGTGCCAGCAGGGGGTTGAGGATTGAGGCTTTCTTT
>TRBJ2-2|TRBD2|TRBV6-1|.
CASSGGAGRGPNTGELFF
TGTGCCAGCAGTGGGGGAGCAGGGAGGGGTCCGAACACCGGGGAGCTGTTTTTT
>TRBJ2-2|.|TRBV5-1|.
CASSLPRVTSSGELFF
TGCGCCAGCAGCTTACCCAGGGTCACAAGTTCCGGGGAGCTGTTTTTT
>TRBJ2-2|.|TRBV18|.
CASGALHNTGELFF
TGTGCCAGCGGGGCTCTACATAACACCGGGGAGCTGTTTTTT
>TRBJ2-2|.|TRBV2|.
CASKSDTGELFF
TGTGCCAGCAAATCGGACACCGGGGAGCTGTTTTTT
>TRBJ2-2|.|TRBV19|.
CASRHHTGELFF
TGTGCCAGCCGACACCACACCGGGGAGCTGTTTTTT
>TRBJ1-5|TRBD1|TRBV6-1|once
CASSEGQGVQPQHF
TGTGCCAGCAGTGAAGGACAGGGCGTGCAGCCCCAGCATTTT
>TRBJ2-1|.|TRBV5-1|.
CASSHTALYNEQFF
TGCGCCAGCAGCCACACGGCCCTCTACAATGAGCAGTTCTTC
>TRBJ1-3|.|TRBV6-1|.
CASIERWNTIYF
TGTGCCAGCATCGAAAGATGGAACACCATATATTTT
>TRBJ2-3|TRBD2|TRBV5-1|.
CASSSGTSGLRTQYF
TGCGCCAGCAGCTCCGGGACTAGCGGGTTACGTACGCAGTATTTT
>TRBJ1-2|.|TRBV10-3|.
CAISESAGGFYGYTF
TGTGCCATCAGTGAGTCGGCAGGAGGCTTCTATGGCTACACCTTC